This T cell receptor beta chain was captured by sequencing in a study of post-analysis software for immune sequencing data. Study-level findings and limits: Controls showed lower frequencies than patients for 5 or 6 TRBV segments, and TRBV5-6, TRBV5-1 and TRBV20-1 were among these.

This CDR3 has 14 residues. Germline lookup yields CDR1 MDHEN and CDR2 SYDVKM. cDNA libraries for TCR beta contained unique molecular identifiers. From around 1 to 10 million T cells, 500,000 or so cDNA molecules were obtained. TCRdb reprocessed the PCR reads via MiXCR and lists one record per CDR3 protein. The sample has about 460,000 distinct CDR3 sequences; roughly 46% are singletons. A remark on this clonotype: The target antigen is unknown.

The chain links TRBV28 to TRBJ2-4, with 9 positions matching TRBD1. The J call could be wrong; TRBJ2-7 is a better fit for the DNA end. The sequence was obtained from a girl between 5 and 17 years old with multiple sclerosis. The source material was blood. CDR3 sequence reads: CASISRDRENEQYF. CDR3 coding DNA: TGTGCCAGCATCAGCCGGGACAGGGAGAACGAGCAGTACTTC.